The 22 T cell receptor beta chains listed next were all sequenced from one sample in a study of T cell changes during pregnancy in multiple sclerosis (dated by TCRdb to about 2019). Library preparation was by the immunoSEQ multiplex PCR assay. TCRdb re-hosts the immuneACCESS table, in-frame sequences only. Its copies lack some clones; in the studies checked, an unresolved V gene accounts for under half of them, and the cause for the rest is not known. For this sample the table gives 65,000 to 80,000 clones, of which 90% to 95% were detected only once. The ten largest clones add up to 0.21% of the sample. Sequences were derived from CD4+ T cells from peripheral blood mononuclear cells, sampled before pregnancy. These receptors originate from a female donor with multiple sclerosis, enrolled in a pregnancy study.

This chain joins TRBV6-1 and TRBJ1-5; 7 positions agree with TRBD1. Germline lookup yields CDR1 MNHNS and CDR2 SASEGT. Trimming at V came to 2 bases and at J to 2 bases, leaving 9 bases not matched to a gene. The CDR3 contains 17 residues. Here the CDR3 reads CASSESGGGDGNQPQHF. CDR3 sequence (DNA): TGTGCCAGCAGTGAATCCGGAGGGGGCGATGGCAATCAGCCCCAGCATTTT.

The CDR3 nucleotides are TGTGCCAGCAGCTCCCGCAGACAAGTTAACACTGAAGCTTTCTTT. It translates to CASSSRRQVNTEAFF. This chain links TRBV6-5 with TRBJ1-1; the D is unclear. The V and J ends lost 6 bases and 2 bases respectively, with 16 bases between them. Germline assignment: CDR1 MNHEY and CDR2 SVGAGI. This CDR3 region has 15 residues.

The chain is built from TRBV9 and TRBJ2-2, with TRBD1 as a possible D gene (6 bases). The V end lost 0 bases, the J end lost 0 bases, and 18 bases lay between the germline ends. Germline V gene lookup returns CDR1 SGDLS and CDR2 YYNGEE. The CDR3 length is 19 residues. This CDR3 reads CASSVAGQTRFANTGELFF. The CDR3 coding sequence is TGTGCCAGCAGCGTAGCCGGACAGACCCGGTTCGCGAACACCGGGGAGCTGTTTTTT.

The chain uses TRBV10-3 and TRBJ1-2; TRBD1 aligns across 9 bases. Germline CDR1 and CDR2: ENHRY and SYGVKD. The CDR3 has 14 residues. V dropped 2 bases and J dropped 8; count of bases not matched to a gene: 6. In DNA form, the CDR3 reads TGTGCCATCAGTGAGACCCGGGACAGGGACGGCTACACCTTC. Translated, it gives CAISETRDRDGYTF.

The chain couples TRBV30 to TRBJ1-1; D may be TRBD1 (5 bases). Germline CDR1 GTSNPN, CDR2 SVGIG (reference sequence). The CDR3 sequence is 14 residues long. Trimming removed 3 bases at V and 4 bases at J, with 15 bases between. CDR3: CAWSPGPSGTEAFF. DNA for the CDR3: TGTGCCTGGAGCCCAGGGCCCTCCGGCACTGAAGCTTTCTTT.

V is TRBV28 and J is TRBJ1-5; 8 nucleotides align to TRBD1. V lost 9 bases and J lost 7; bases outside the gene matches: 23. CDR1 and CDR2 (germline): MDHEN, SYDVKM. The CDR3 runs to 18 residues. The CDR3 DNA reads TGTGCCAGTTCGTCCAGGGGGCGGGCCTCCCAGCTGGGACAGCCCCAGCATTTT. Encoded protein: CASSSRGRASQLGQPQHF.

The V call is TRBV5-1, the J call TRBJ1-1, with D possibly matching TRBD1 (6 bases). V dropped 4 bases and J dropped 0 bases, with 10 bases sitting between them. The CDR3 totals 14 residues. The germline gives CDR1 SGHRS, CDR2 YFSETQ. CDR3 region: CASSTTGLNTEAFF. In nucleotides, the CDR3 is TGCGCCAGCAGCACGACAGGCCTGAACACTGAAGCTTTCTTT.

The chain employs TRBV7-6 and TRBJ1-1; 8 nucleotides match TRBD1. CDR3 length equals 15 residues. Germline values: CDR1 SGHVS, CDR2 FNYEAQ. V lost 1 base to trimming and J lost 3 bases; unmatched junction nucleotides: 4. DNA of the CDR3: TGTGCCAGCAGCTTAGGACAGGGGAGCGACACTGAAGCTTTCTTT. This sequence encodes CASSLGQGSDTEAFF. The whole variable domain, remainder taken from reference TRBV7-6 and TRBJ1-1, is GAGVSQSPRYKVTKRGQDVALRCDPISGHVSLYWYRQALGQGPEFLTYFNYEAQQDKSGLPNDRFSAERPEGSISTLTIQRTEQRDSAMYRCASSLGQGSDTEAFFGQGTRLTVV.

The J gene is TRBJ2-3, the V gene TRBV14, with 9 bases fitting TRBD2. The CDR3 is 18 amino acids. Germline CDR1 and CDR2: SGHDN and FVKESK. V was pared by 4 bases and J by 5 bases, with 16 bases of the junction left unmatched. CDR3 residues: CASSPFLDSGGGRDTQYF. CDR3 coding DNA: TGTGCCAGCAGCCCCTTCCTCGATAGCGGGGGCGGAAGAGATACGCAGTATTTT.

This clone was detected once. The CDR3 DNA sequence: TGTGCCAGCAGTTTTACCGGGACTAGCAAAACCTACGAGCAGTACTTC. Its translation: CASSFTGTSKTYEQYF. The J gene is TRBJ2-7, the V gene TRBV11-2; 9 bases align to TRBD2. The CDR3 contains 16 residues. V shed 6 bases, J shed 2 bases, and the junction held 11 bases outside the gene matches. From germline, CDR1 is SGHAT and CDR2 FQNNGV.

The chain combines TRBV27 with TRBJ1-6; TRBD1 might be the D (5 bases). Trimming removed 3 bases at V and 10 bases at J, with 16 bases between. Germline CDR1 and CDR2: MNHEY and SMNVEV (reference sequence). This CDR3 has 15 residues. CDR3 residues: CASSFNRDLGSPLHF. The CDR3, as DNA: TGTGCCAGCAGTTTCAACCGGGACTTGGGGTCACCCCTCCACTTT.

V and J are TRBV2 and TRBJ2-6, with a possible D match to TRBD1 (6 bases). Per the germline V gene, CDR1 is SNHLY and CDR2 is FYNNEI. This CDR3 has 15 residues. Trimming cost V 6 bases and J 4 bases, with 13 bases left between them. CDR3 DNA: TGTGCCAGCAGGGTTAGGGGGTCGGGGGCCAACGTCCTGACTTTC. Translated, it gives CASRVRGSGANVLTF.

V is TRBV9 and J is TRBJ1-4; D possibly corresponds to TRBD1 (6 bases). V was pared by 0 bases and J by 4 bases, with 13 bases between. This CDR3 is 16 amino acids long. Germline loops: CDR1 SGDLS, CDR2 YYNGEE. CDR3 nucleotides: TGTGCCAGCAGCGTAGAGCCGGACAGCAATAATGAAAAACTGTTTTTT. Amino acid sequence: CASSVEPDSNNEKLFF.

The chain links TRBV29-1 to TRBJ2-3; 8 positions agree with TRBD2. J lost 3 bases, V lost 5 bases, and 7 bases had no gene match. Germline V gene data show CDR1 as SQVTM and CDR2 as ANQGSEA. The length of the CDR3 is 14 residues. CDR3 nucleotides: TGCAGCGTTAGAGCGGGAGCCCTAACAGATACGCAGTATTTT. Residues: CSVRAGALTDTQYF.

The V call is TRBV6-5, the J call TRBJ1-2; 9 bases are a match to TRBD1. Germline values: CDR1 MNHEY, CDR2 SVGAGI. This CDR3 spans 14 amino acids. The trim removed 6 bases at V and 8 bases at J, leaving 10 bases unmatched. The CDR3 region has the DNA TGTGCCAGCAGCCCTACACAGGGGGCCTGGGGCTACACCTTC. This encodes CASSPTQGAWGYTF.

This sequence joins TRBV2 and TRBJ1-4; 7 bases line up with TRBD1. The CDR3 length is 15 residues. The germline V gene encodes CDR1 SNHLY and CDR2 FYNNEI. V lost 11 bases, J lost 5 bases, and 14 bases stayed unmatched. Here the CDR3 DNA reads TGTGCCGGAACGGCCCTCGGGACAGTCAATGAAAAACTGTTTTTT. Its translation: CAGTALGTVNEKLFF.

In this sample, this clone turned up once. The chain couples TRBV12-2 to TRBJ2-3; the DNA was not used to check the table's D call, TRBD1. TRBV12-2 is recorded as a pseudogene. The CDR3 is 15 residues long. The CDR3 DNA follows: TGTGCAAGTCGCTTAGCGGTGGGCCTCACAGATACGCAGTATTTT. As protein: CASRLAVGLTDTQYF.

This chain links TRBV19 with TRBJ2-1; TRBD1 agrees at 10 bases. V lost 4 bases to trimming and J lost 7 bases; unmatched junction nucleotides: 10. The CDR3 extends over 16 amino acids. Germline CDR1 and CDR2: LNHDA and SQIVND (reference sequence). The CDR3 sequence is CASSTIRDRGRNEQFF. The CDR3 DNA reads TGTGCCAGTAGTACCATAAGGGACAGGGGACGGAATGAGCAGTTCTTC.

In DNA, the CDR3 is TGTGCCACCAGCAGAGCAGGACAGTCCGCTGAAGCTTTCTTT. It specifies CATSRAGQSAEAFF. The chain carries TRBV15 and TRBJ1-1; D is possibly TRBD1 (6 bases). Trimming took 1 base from V and 6 from J, leaving 12 bases between them. The CDR3 loop spans 14 amino acids. Germline CDR1 reads LNHNV; CDR2 reads YYDKDF (reference sequence).

The V gene is TRBV5-1, the J gene TRBJ1-2, with unresolved D. CDR1 SGHRS and CDR2 YFSETQ come from the germline V gene. The CDR3 consists of 13 residues. Between the trimmed V and J ends, which lost 5 bases and 0 bases, there was a span of 8 bases. In nucleotides, the CDR3 is TGCGCCAGCAGGAACAGTCCTAACTATGGCTACACCTTC. This codes for CASRNSPNYGYTF. The full variable domain, rest sourced from reference TRBV5-1 and TRBJ1-2, is KAGVTQTPRYLIKTRGQQVTLSCSPISGHRSVSWYQQTPGQGLQFLFEYFSETQRNKGNFPGRFSGRQFSNSRSEMNVSTLELGDSALYLCASRNSPNYGYTFGSGTRLTVV.

The V call is TRBV6-5, the J call TRBJ2-3; 7 nucleotides agree with TRBD2. J was trimmed by 8 bases and V by 2 bases; bases with no gene match: 7. The CDR3 covers 14 residues. Germline V lookup: CDR1 MNHEY, CDR2 SVGAGI. In nucleotides, the CDR3 is TGTGCCAGCAGTTACGGGGGGAGGGCCGGTACGCAGTATTTT. This codes for CASSYGGRAGTQYF.

The J gene is TRBJ1-2, the V gene TRBV2; D is undetermined. This CDR3 has 14 amino acids. The V gene lost 4 bases and the J gene lost 4 bases, with 13 bases spanning the gap. Germline CDR1 and CDR2: SNHLY and FYNNEI. The CDR3: CASSAEVGLYGYTF. The CDR3 nucleotides are TGTGCCAGCAGTGCGGAGGTAGGCCTCTATGGCTACACCTTC.